The clone carrying this T cell receptor (beta chain) was counted a few times. No antigen is known for it. 5'RACE template switching produced TCR cDNA carrying a universal primer site and UMIs. A single record per CDR3 protein comes from TCRdb applying MiXCR to the 5' RACE reads. The data show fewer than 450,000 distinct CDR3 sequences, with 11% seen just once and roughly 18% held by the top ten. The data originate from a study of T cells after yellow fever vaccination. Study-wide results and caveats: Few clonotypes appeared in both CD4 and CD8 compartments. In post-booster samples, most primary-vaccination clones reappeared (about 95% CD4, 75% to 90% CD8). Weaker in magnitude, the secondary response showed a faster peak on day 5 versus 15.

CDR3 size: 14 residues. V was pared by 4 bases and J by 6 bases, with 12 bases between. Germline values: CDR1 SNHLY, CDR2 FYNNEI. The chain is built from TRBV2 and TRBJ2-2, with a possible D match to TRBD1 (6 bases). This TCR derives from a man between 18 and 29 years old who received the YFV17D yellow fever vaccine. Sequenced material: PBMCs, taken on the day of the first yellow fever vaccination. The CDR3 coding sequence is TGTGCCAGCAGTGCCGGGACAATGGCCGGGGAGCTGTTTTTT. It encodes CASSAGTMAGELFF.